Listed here is a single TCR beta chain. Its antigen is unidentified. One base away lies a much larger clone, so this may be a sequencing read error. These data come from a study of blood T cells in healthy people across ages. Each donor was a healthy Caucasian individual from Russia, aged roughly 6 to 95. Points from the study as a whole: Diversity of TCR beta per million T cells declined in a roughly linear way with age. Both higher diversity and more naive CD4+ cells marked long-lived donors when set against aged donors.

The use of a sample-barcoded 5' primer and a J-beta primer mix characterized a second PCR of about 7 to 12 cycles. Carrying 12 random nucleotides, a template-switch adaptor labeled each individual cDNA molecule. TCRdb re-derived calls from the 5' RACE reads in MiXCR, one entry per CDR3 protein. The profile covers hundreds of thousands of distinct CDR3 sequences, with about 30% appearing a single time and around 14% taken by the ten largest. This clonotype originated in an elderly woman in good health. Sequenced: blood.

The CDR3 protein is CASSLSAGNYNEQYF. CDR3 bases: TGTGCCAGCAGTTTATCGGCAGGGAACTACAATGAGCAGTACTTC. V and J are TRBV27 and TRBJ2-5; perhaps TRBD1 as D (5 bases). Germline V gene lookup returns CDR1 MNHEY and CDR2 SMNVEV (reference sequence). The length of the CDR3 is 15 residues. V was pared by 0 bases and J by 11 bases, with 19 bases between.